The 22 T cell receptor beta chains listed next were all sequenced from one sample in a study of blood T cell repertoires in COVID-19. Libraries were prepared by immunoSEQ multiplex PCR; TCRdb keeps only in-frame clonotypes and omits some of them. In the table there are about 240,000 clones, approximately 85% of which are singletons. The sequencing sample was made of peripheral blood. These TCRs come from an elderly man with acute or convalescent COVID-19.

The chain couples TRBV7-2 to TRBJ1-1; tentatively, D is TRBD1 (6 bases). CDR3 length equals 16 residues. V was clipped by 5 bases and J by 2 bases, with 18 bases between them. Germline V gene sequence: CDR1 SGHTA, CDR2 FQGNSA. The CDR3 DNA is TGTGCCAGCAGCCCCGGGGGGGGCATAGTTAACACTGAAGCTTTCTTT. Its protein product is CASSPGGGIVNTEAFF.

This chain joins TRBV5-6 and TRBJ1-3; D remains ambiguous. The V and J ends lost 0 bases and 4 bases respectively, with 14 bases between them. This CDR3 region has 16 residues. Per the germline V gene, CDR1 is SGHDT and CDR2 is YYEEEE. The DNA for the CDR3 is TGTGCCAGCAGCTTGGTAGCGGGATTTGGAGGAAACACCATATATTTT. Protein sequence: CASSLVAGFGGNTIYF.

CDR3 nucleotide sequence: TGCGCCAGCAGCTTGGGCGGGACAGGAAACGAGCAGTACTTC. Encoded protein: CASSLGGTGNEQYF. The chain employs TRBV5-1 and TRBJ2-7, with TRBD1 identical over 8 bases. In germline, CDR1 is SGHRS, CDR2 YFSETQ. V lost 0 bases and J lost 5; bases outside the gene matches: 4. The CDR3 loop spans 14 amino acids.

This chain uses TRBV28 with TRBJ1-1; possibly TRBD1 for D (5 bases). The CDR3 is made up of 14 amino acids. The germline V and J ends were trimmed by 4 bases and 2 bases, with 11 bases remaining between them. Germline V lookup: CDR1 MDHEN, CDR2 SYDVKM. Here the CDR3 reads CASSSPGQNTEAFF. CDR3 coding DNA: TGTGCCAGCAGTTCTCCAGGACAAAACACTGAAGCTTTCTTT. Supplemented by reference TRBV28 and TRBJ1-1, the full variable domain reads DVKVTQSSRYLVKRTGEKVFLECVQDMDHENMFWYRQDPGLGLRLIYFSYDVKMKEKGDIPEGYSVSREKKERFSLILESASTNQTSMYLCASSSPGQNTEAFFGQGTRLTVV.

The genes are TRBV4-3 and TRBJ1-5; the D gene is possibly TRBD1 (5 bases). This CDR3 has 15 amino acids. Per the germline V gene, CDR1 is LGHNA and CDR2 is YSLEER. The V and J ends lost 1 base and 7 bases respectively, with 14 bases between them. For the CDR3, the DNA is TGCGCCAGCAGCCAAGGAGTACAGGCTGTCCAGCCCCAGCATTTT. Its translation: CASSQGVQAVQPQHF.

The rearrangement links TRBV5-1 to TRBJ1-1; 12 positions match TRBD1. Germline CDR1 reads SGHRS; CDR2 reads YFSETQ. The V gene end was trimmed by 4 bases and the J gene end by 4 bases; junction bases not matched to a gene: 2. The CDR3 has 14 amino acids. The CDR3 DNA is TGCGCCAGCAGCGGGACAGGGGGCTTCACTGAAGCTTTCTTT. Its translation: CASSGTGGFTEAFF.

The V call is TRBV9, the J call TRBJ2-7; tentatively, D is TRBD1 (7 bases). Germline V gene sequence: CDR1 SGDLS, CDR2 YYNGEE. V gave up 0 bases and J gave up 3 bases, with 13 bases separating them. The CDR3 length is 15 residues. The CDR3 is CASSVGAGGIYEQYF. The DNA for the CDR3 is TGTGCCAGCAGCGTAGGGGCAGGGGGGATCTACGAGCAGTACTTC.

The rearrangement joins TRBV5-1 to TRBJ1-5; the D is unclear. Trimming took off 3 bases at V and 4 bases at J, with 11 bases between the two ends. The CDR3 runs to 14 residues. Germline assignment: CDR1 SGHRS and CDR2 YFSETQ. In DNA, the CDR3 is TGCGCCAGCAGCTCGGACGGGAGTAATCAGCCCCAGCATTTT. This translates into CASSSDGSNQPQHF.

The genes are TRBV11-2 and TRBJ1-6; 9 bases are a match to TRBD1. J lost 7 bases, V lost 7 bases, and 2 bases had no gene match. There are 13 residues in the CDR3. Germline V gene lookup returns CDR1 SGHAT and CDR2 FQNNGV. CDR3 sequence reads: CASNDRGNSPLHF. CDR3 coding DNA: TGTGCCAGCAATGACAGGGGGAATTCACCCCTCCACTTT.

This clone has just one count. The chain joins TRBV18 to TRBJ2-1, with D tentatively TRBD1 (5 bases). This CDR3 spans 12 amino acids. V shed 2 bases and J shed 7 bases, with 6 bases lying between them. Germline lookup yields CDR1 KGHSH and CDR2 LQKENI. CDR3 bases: TGTGCCAGCTCACCAACAGGTAATGAGCAGTTCTTC. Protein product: CASSPTGNEQFF.

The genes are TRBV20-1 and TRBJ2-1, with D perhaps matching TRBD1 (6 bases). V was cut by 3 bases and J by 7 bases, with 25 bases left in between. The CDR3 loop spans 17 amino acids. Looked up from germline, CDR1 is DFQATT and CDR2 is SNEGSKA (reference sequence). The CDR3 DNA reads TGCAGTGCTAGTGATCCACTACAGGGAATAAGGAAGAATGAGCAGTTCTTC. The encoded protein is CSASDPLQGIRKNEQFF.

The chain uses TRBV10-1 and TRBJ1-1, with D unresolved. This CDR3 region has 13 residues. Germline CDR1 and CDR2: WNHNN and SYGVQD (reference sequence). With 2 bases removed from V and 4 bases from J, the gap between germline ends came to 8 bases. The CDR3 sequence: CASSESGSTEAFF. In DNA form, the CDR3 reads TGCGCCAGCAGTGAGAGCGGCAGCACTGAAGCTTTCTTT.

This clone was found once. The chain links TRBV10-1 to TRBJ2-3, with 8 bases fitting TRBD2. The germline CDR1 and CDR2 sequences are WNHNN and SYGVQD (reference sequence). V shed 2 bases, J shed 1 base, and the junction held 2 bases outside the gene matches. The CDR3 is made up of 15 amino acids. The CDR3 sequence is CASSERRGGTDTQYF. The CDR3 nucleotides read TGCGCCAGCAGTGAGAGGCGGGGGGGCACAGATACGCAGTATTTT.

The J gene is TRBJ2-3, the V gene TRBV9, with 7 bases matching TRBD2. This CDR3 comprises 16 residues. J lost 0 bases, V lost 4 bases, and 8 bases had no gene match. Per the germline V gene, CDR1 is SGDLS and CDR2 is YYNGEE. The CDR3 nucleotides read TGTGCCAGCAGCCTTAGTGGGACTATTAGCACAGATACGCAGTATTTT. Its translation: CASSLSGTISTDTQYF.

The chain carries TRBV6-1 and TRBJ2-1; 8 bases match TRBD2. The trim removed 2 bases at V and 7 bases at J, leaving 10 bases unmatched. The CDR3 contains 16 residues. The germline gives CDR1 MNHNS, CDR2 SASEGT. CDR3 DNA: TGTGCCAGCAGTGAATTAAGCGGGGGCATGGGGAATGAGCAGTTCTTC. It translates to CASSELSGGMGNEQFF.

In nucleotides, the CDR3 is TGCGCCAGCAGCCCAAACCACCAGGGACAGGAGTATTTT. This translates into CASSPNHQGQEYF. The V and J genes are TRBV5-1 and TRBJ2-3, with 8 bases matching TRBD1. J was trimmed by 13 bases and V by 4 bases; bases with no gene match: 11. This CDR3 is built from 13 residues. Germline loops: CDR1 SGHRS, CDR2 YFSETQ. Variable domain in full (rest from reference TRBV5-1 and TRBJ2-3): KAGVTQTPRYLIKTRGQQVTLSCSPISGHRSVSWYQQTPGQGLQFLFEYFSETQRNKGNFPGRFSGRQFSNSRSEMNVSTLELGDSALYLCASSPNHQGQEYFGPGTRLTVL.

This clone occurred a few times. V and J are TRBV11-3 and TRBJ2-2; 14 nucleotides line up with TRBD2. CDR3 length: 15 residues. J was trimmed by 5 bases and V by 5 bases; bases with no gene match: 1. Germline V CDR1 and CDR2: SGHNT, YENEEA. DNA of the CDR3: TGTGCCAGCAGCCGGACTAGCGGGAGGACCGGGGAGCTGTTTTTT. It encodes CASSRTSGRTGELFF.

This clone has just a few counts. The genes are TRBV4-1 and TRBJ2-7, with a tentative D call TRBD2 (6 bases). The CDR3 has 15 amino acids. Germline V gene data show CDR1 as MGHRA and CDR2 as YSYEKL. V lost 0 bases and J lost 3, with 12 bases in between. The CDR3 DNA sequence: TGCGCCAGCAGCCAAGATGAGAATAGCGGCTACGAGCAGTACTTC. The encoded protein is CASSQDENSGYEQYF.

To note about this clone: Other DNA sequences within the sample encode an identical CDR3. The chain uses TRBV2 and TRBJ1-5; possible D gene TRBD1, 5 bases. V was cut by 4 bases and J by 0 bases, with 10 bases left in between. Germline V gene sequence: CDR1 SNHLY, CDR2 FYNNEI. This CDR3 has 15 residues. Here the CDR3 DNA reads TGTGCCAGCAGTGGCCAGGGTACTAGCAATCAGCCCCAGCATTTT. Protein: CASSGQGTSNQPQHF.

As DNA, the CDR3 is TGTGCCAGTAGTATGATCCGGTCACCCCTCCACTTT. Its translation: CASSMIRSPLHF. The chain is built from TRBV19 and TRBJ1-6; D ambiguous. This CDR3 comprises 12 residues. Germline V gene data show CDR1 as LNHDA and CDR2 as SQIVND (reference sequence). Trimming took off 3 bases at V and 10 bases at J, with 7 bases between the two ends.

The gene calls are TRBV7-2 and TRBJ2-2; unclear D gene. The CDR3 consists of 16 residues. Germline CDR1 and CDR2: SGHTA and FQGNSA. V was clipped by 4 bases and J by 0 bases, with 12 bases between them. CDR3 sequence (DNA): TGTGCCAGCAGCTCAAACCCTAGTGCGAACACCGGGGAGCTGTTTTTT. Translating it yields CASSSNPSANTGELFF.

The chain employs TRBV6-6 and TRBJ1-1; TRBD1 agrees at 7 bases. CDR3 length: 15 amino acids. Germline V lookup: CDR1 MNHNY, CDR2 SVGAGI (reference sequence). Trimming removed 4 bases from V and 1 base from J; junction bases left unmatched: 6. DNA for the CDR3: TGTGCCAGCAGTTCCGCGGGACAGACGAACACTGAAGCTTTCTTT. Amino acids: CASSSAGQTNTEAFF.